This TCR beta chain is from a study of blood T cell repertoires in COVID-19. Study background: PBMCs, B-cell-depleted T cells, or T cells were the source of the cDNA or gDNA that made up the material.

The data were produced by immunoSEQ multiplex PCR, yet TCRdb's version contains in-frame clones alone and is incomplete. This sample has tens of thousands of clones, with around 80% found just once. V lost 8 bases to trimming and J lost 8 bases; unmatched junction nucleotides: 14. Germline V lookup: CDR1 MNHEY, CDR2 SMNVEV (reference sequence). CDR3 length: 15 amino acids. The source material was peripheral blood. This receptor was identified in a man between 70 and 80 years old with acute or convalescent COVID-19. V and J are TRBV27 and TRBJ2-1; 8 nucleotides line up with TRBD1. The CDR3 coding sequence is TGTGCCAGCTCCTCACCGGGACAGGTATTCGATGAGCAGTTCTTC. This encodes CASSSPGQVFDEQFF.